This TCR beta chain was documented in a study of blood T cell repertoires in COVID-19. Study-wide background: The United States, Italy and Spain supplied acute and convalescent COVID-19 samples.

The authors' processing: Estimates of nucleated cell counts were drawn from the amplification of reference gene primers. Method: immunoSEQ multiplex PCR; TCRdb's copy keeps in-frame clones and lacks some. V, J and clone size are those of that table, while D and trimming were read from the DNA. Seen here are about 250,000 clones, almost 90% observed once, and the top ten hold approximately 1.4%. CDR1 SGHVS and CDR2 FNYEAQ come from the germline V gene. The CDR3 is made up of 16 amino acids. The V segment lost 4 bases and the J segment 0 bases; nucleotides outside the gene matches: 4. The chain employs TRBV7-6 and TRBJ2-2, with 8 bases aligning to TRBD1. The TCR sequence derives from a man older than 75 with acute or convalescent COVID-19. Source material: peripheral blood. The CDR3, as DNA: TGTGCCAGCAGCTCTACGGGACAGGCGAACACCGGGGAGCTGTTTTTT. The encoded protein is CASSSTGQANTGELFF.